This TCR beta chain was identified in a study of T cell responses to AZD1222 COVID-19 vaccine. The data were produced by immunoSEQ multiplex PCR, yet TCRdb's version contains in-frame clones alone and is incomplete. The sample lists more than 50,000 clones; 70% to 90% were seen once. Trimming cost V 1 base and J 3 bases; bases outside gene matches: 2. From germline, CDR1 is SGHRS and CDR2 YFSETQ. The CDR3 has 15 residues. This sample comprised peripheral blood, obtained on day 0 of AZD1222 vaccination. The TCR originated in an adult in good health. J is TRBJ2-2 and V is TRBV5-1, with 8 positions matching TRBD1. CDR3 region: CASSLRTGYTGELFF. CDR3 sequence (DNA): TGCGCCAGCAGCTTGCGGACAGGGTACACCGGGGAGCTGTTTTTT.